This T cell receptor (beta chain) comes out of a study of T cell responses to AZD1222 COVID-19 vaccine. Whole-study results and caveats: White British donors predominated, females outnumbered males, and clonal diversity was possibly underestimated. The study found vaccine-associated CD4 TCRs spanning spike, dominant at 160-218 and 743-854.

This CDR3 comprises 16 residues. Germline trimming cut 2 bases from V and 5 bases from J; bases unmatched to any gene: 6. Germline V lookup: CDR1 KGHDR, CDR2 SFDVKD. Sequencing was performed with immunoSEQ multiplex PCR; in TCRdb, only in-frame clones are kept and a portion is missing. Of about 110,000 clones listed, about 92% are singletons. Points on this clone: Its antigen is not known.

The receptor's source is an adult who received the AZD1222 COVID-19 vaccine. The sequencing used peripheral blood, collected 28 days after the second AZD1222 dose. The chain joins TRBV24-1 to TRBJ2-1, with 9 bases aligning to TRBD2. In DNA, the CDR3 is TGTGCCACCAGTGATTGGGCTAGCGGGAACAACAATGAGCAGTTCTTC. Amino acid sequence: CATSDWASGNNNEQFF.